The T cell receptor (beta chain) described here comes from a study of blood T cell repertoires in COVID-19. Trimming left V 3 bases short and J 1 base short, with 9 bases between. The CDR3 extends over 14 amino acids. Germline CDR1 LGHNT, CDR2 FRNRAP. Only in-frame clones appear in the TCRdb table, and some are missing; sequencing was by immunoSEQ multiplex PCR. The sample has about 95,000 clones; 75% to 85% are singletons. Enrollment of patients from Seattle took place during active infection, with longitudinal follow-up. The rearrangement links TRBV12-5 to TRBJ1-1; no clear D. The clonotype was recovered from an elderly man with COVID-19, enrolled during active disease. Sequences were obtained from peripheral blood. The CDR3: CASGLRSGNTEAFF. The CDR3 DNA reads TGTGCTAGTGGTTTAAGATCCGGGAACACTGAAGCTTTCTTT.